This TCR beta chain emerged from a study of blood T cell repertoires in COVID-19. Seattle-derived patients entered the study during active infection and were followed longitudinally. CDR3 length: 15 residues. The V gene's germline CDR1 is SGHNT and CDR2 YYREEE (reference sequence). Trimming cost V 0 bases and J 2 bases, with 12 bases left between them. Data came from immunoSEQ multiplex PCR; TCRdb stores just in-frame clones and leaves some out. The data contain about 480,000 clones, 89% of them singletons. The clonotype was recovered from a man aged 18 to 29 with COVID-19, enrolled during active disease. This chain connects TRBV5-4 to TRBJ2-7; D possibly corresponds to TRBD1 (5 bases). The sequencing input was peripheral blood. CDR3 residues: CASSLAGRATYEQYF. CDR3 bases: TGTGCCAGCAGCTTGGCGGGCAGGGCCACCTACGAGCAGTACTTC.